This is a list of T cell receptor beta chains from one sample in a study of OX40 agonist ivuxolimab in advanced cancers. Sequencing used immunoSEQ multiplex PCR; TCRdb keeps in-frame clones, though not all of them. The sample carries 23,000 or so clones, roughly 90% recorded once. Specimen: CD4+ or CD8+ T cells sorted from blood, collected in a trial of the OX40 agonist ivuxolimab. These receptors were taken from an adult with an advanced solid tumor such as melanoma, head and neck, liver or kidney cancer. CDR3s include the opening cysteine and the closing phenylalanine or tryptophan. Each record gives: clone size, V gene, J gene, D gene, CDR3 protein, CDR3 DNA. A D gene is named only where the DNA matches it firmly. Some rows have no size entry. The others give once, few or many, or a class for an expanded clone.

.,TRBV5-1,TRBJ2-5,.,CASSGTSQETQYF,TGCGCCAGCAGCGGGACTTCCCAAGAGACCCAGTACTTC
.,TRBV19,TRBJ2-5,.,CASSRSSFETQYF,TGTGCCAGTAGTCGGAGTAGCTTCGAGACCCAGTACTTC
.,TRBV5-6,TRBJ1-2,.,CASSYQQGLLLNGYTF,TGTGCCAGCAGCTATCAACAGGGTCTACTTCTCAATGGCTACACCTTC
.,TRBV19,TRBJ1-5,.,CASSILGGNQPQHF,TGTGCCAGTAGCATCCTTGGGGGAAATCAGCCCCAGCATTTT
.,TRBV7-2,TRBJ2-5,.,CASSLSSGKGYF,TGTGCCAGCAGCTTATCTTCGGGGAAAGGGTACTTC
.,TRBV10-3,TRBJ1-2,.,CAISESGYGYTF,TGTGCCATCAGTGAGTCGGGGTATGGCTACACCTTC
.,TRBV18,TRBJ1-1,.,CASSSRPDTEAFF,TGTGCCAGCTCATCGCGGCCGGACACTGAAGCTTTCTTT
.,TRBV13,TRBJ2-7,.,CASSLGDRTREQYF,TGTGCCAGCAGCTTAGGGGACCGCACGAGAGAGCAGTACTTC
.,TRBV5-5,TRBJ2-3,.,CASSLGGTDTQYF,TGTGCCAGCAGCTTGGGCGGGACAGATACGCAGTATTTT
.,TRBV7-6,TRBJ1-1,.,CASSRGGSNTEAFF,TGTGCCAGCAGCCGGGGAGGGTCGAACACTGAAGCTTTCTTT
.,TRBV7-8,TRBJ2-7,.,CASSLGTGPYEQYF,TGTGCCAGCAGCTTAGGCACAGGCCCCTACGAGCAGTACTTC
.,TRBV9,TRBJ1-1,.,CASSVWTANTEAFF,TGTGCCAGCAGCGTCTGGACAGCGAACACTGAAGCTTTCTTT
.,TRBV12-5,TRBJ2-7,.,CASGFRIESASYEQYF,TGTGCTAGTGGTTTCCGGATAGAGAGCGCCTCCTACGAGCAGTACTTC
.,TRBV4-1,TRBJ2-1,.,CASSQEASAYNEQFF,TGCGCCAGCAGCCAAGAGGCTAGTGCCTACAATGAGCAGTTCTTC
.,TRBV25-1,TRBJ1-2,.,CASSDQDGTFIGYTF,TGTGCCAGCAGTGACCAGGACGGAACCTTTATAGGCTACACCTTC
.,TRBV12-5,TRBJ2-1,.,CASGLVTAVDEQFF,TGTGCTAGTGGTTTGGTAACGGCTGTGGATGAGCAGTTCTTC
.,TRBV7-9,TRBJ2-7,.,CASSLGDRYEQYF,TGTGCCAGCAGCTTGGGAGACAGATACGAGCAGTACTTC
once,TRBV6-1,TRBJ1-1,.,CASSVNPWTPEAFF,TGTGCCAGCAGTGTAAATCCCTGGACCCCTGAAGCTTTCTTT
.,TRBV9,TRBJ1-1,.,CASSGGQNTEAFF,TGTGCCAGCAGCGGAGGGCAGAACACTGAAGCTTTCTTT
.,TRBV14,TRBJ2-1,.,CASSQDVRGEEQFF,TGTGCCAGCAGCCAAGATGTGAGGGGGGAAGAGCAGTTCTTC
.,TRBV5-6,TRBJ2-7,.,CASSLGYDSYEQYF,TGTGCCAGCAGCTTGGGCTACGACAGCTACGAGCAGTACTTC
few,TRBV4-2,TRBJ1-3,.,CASSQSGRDTIYF,TGTGCCAGCAGCCAGTCCGGTCGGGACACCATATATTTT
.,TRBV5-6,TRBJ1-4,.,CASSLMGRLNEKLFF,TGTGCCAGCAGCTTGATGGGGCGTCTTAATGAAAAACTGTTTTTT
once,TRBV19,TRBJ1-2,TRBD1,CASSIGQGRGGYTF,TGTGCCAGTAGTATTGGACAGGGGCGTGGAGGCTACACCTTC
few,TRBV15,TRBJ1-2,TRBD1,CATSRDLQGQPNYGYTF,TGTGCCACCAGCAGAGATTTACAGGGGCAACCTAACTATGGCTACACCTTC
.,TRBV11-2,TRBJ2-7,.,CASSRGTRLFAEQYF,TGTGCCAGCAGTCGGGGTACTAGACTGTTCGCCGAGCAGTACTTC
.,TRBV5-5,TRBJ1-1,.,CASSFTPDGILNTEAFF,TGTGCCAGCAGCTTCACACCGGACGGAATCTTGAACACTGAAGCTTTCTTT
.,TRBV6-5,TRBJ2-7,.,CASSPHRYEQYF,TGTGCCAGCAGCCCCCATCGCTACGAGCAGTACTTC
.,TRBV29-1,TRBJ2-1,.,CSVEGRLRGEQFF,TGCAGCGTTGAAGGGAGGCTCCGCGGTGAGCAGTTCTTC
.,TRBV4-3,TRBJ2-2,.,CASSQVKFLAGIGELFF,TGCGCCAGCAGCCAAGTCAAGTTTTTGGCGGGAATCGGGGAGCTGTTTTTT
.,TRBV30,TRBJ1-4,.,CAWSDPGTFEKLFF,TGTGCCTGGAGTGACCCCGGGACATTTGAAAAACTGTTTTTT
few,TRBV10-3,TRBJ1-5,TRBD1,CAISTGLNQPQHF,TGTGCCATTTCGACAGGGCTCAATCAGCCCCAGCATTTT
.,TRBV9,TRBJ2-5,TRBD2,CASSPGGSGETQYF,TGTGCCAGCAGCCCGGGCGGGAGTGGAGAGACCCAGTACTTC
.,TRBV13,TRBJ2-7,TRBD2,CASSPGLAGTYEQYF,TGTGCCAGCAGCCCGGGACTAGCGGGAACCTACGAGCAGTACTTC
.,TRBV30,TRBJ1-6,.,CAWSPESPYNSPLHF,TGTGCCTGGTCCCCGGAGTCCCCTTATAATTCACCCCTCCACTTT
.,TRBV7-8,TRBJ2-1,.,CASTFGGEQFF,TGTGCCAGCACCTTCGGCGGTGAGCAGTTCTTC
.,TRBV7-9,TRBJ2-2,.,CASSPLRANTGELFF,TGTGCCAGCAGCCCTCTGCGAGCGAACACCGGGGAGCTGTTTTTT
.,TRBV7-2,TRBJ2-7,.,CASSLVGGRDEQYF,TGTGCCAGCAGCTTAGTCGGAGGGCGGGACGAGCAGTACTTC
.,TRBV5-4,TRBJ2-5,.,CASSSPLREQETQYF,TGTGCCAGCAGCTCCCCCCTGAGGGAACAAGAGACCCAGTACTTC
.,TRBV5-4,TRBJ2-7,.,CASSYQGQNYEQYF,TGTGCCAGCAGCTACCAAGGACAAAACTACGAGCAGTACTTC
.,TRBV4-1,TRBJ1-3,.,CASSQDPGSAGNTIYF,TGCGCCAGCAGCCAAGATCCTGGCAGCGCTGGAAACACCATATATTTT
.,TRBV4-3,TRBJ1-2,.,CASSQADQGFYGYTF,TGCGCCAGCAGCCAAGCAGATCAGGGGTTTTATGGCTACACCTTC
.,TRBV27,TRBJ2-3,.,CASSLLASTDTQYF,TGTGCCAGCAGTTTATTAGCTAGCACAGATACGCAGTATTTT
few,TRBV20-1,TRBJ2-3,.,CSASPADTQYF,TGCAGTGCTAGCCCGGCAGATACGCAGTATTTT
.,TRBV7-2,TRBJ2-3,TRBD2,CASSLDGLAGRTDTQYF,TGTGCCAGCAGCTTAGATGGCCTAGCGGGGCGCACAGATACGCAGTATTTT
.,TRBV11-2,TRBJ1-2,.,CASSLDPSRSDYTF,TGTGCCAGCAGCTTAGATCCGTCTAGAAGCGACTACACCTTC
.,TRBV5-6,TRBJ1-4,TRBD1,CASSSRAGTATNEKLFF,TGTGCCAGCAGCTCCCGGGCCGGGACAGCAACTAATGAAAAACTGTTTTTT
few,TRBV7-8,TRBJ1-4,TRBD1,CASSLSRTGDTEKLFF,TGTGCCAGCAGCTTATCCAGGACAGGGGATACAGAAAAACTGTTTTTT
.,TRBV5-1,TRBJ1-2,TRBD1,CASSLGQGDYGYTF,TGCGCCAGCAGCTTGGGACAGGGAGACTATGGCTACACCTTC
.,TRBV7-2,TRBJ2-2,.,CASSLALWELFF,TGTGCCAGCAGCTTAGCGCTTTGGGAGCTGTTTTTT
.,TRBV30,TRBJ1-2,.,CAWSPDGTGGYTF,TGTGCCTGGAGCCCCGACGGAACGGGTGGCTACACCTTC
.,TRBV6-1,TRBJ2-7,.,CAASTYYEQYF,TGTGCCGCTAGTACCTACTACGAGCAGTACTTC
.,TRBV7-6,TRBJ1-1,.,CASSSNPSGPTEAFF,TGTGCCAGCAGCTCCAATCCATCGGGTCCCACTGAAGCTTTCTTT
.,TRBV6-5,TRBJ1-2,.,CASRPVEIYGYTF,TGTGCCAGCAGACCAGTGGAAATCTATGGCTACACCTTC
few,TRBV6-4,TRBJ1-6,.,CASSWTVNSPLHF,TGTGCCAGCAGCTGGACAGTTAATTCACCCCTCCACTTT
.,TRBV7-9,TRBJ2-5,.,CASSYSGARVETQYF,TGTGCCAGCAGTTACTCAGGGGCCAGGGTCGAGACCCAGTACTTC
.,TRBV4-2,TRBJ2-1,TRBD2,CASSQGSGGELWQFF,TGTGCCAGCAGCCAAGGTAGCGGGGGCGAGTTGTGGCAGTTCTTC
.,TRBV5-1,TRBJ2-7,.,CASSSLVSQKEEQYF,TGCGCCAGCAGCTCTCTTGTGTCCCAAAAAGAGGAGCAGTACTTC
once,TRBV7-2,TRBJ2-3,.,CASSLVGGGDTQYF,TGTGCCAGCAGCTTAGTCGGGGGAGGTGATACGCAGTATTTT
.,TRBV6-1,TRBJ1-2,.,CASREGFYGYTF,TGTGCCAGCAGGGAGGGGTTCTATGGCTACACCTTC